These T cell receptor beta chains were read from a single sample in a study of T cells in Graves' hyperthyroidism and ophthalmopathy. One entry per CDR3 protein, called by TCRdb with MiXCR from the multiplex PCR reads. The data contain approximately 400,000 distinct CDR3 sequences, more than 20% of them singletons. The source material was blood. Every receptor here comes from a man in his fifties or sixties with Graves' hyperthyroidism. The CDR3 runs from the conserved cysteine through the conserved F or W. The order of the fields is J gene, CDR3 length, V gene, CDR3 protein.

TRBJ2-1 14 TRBV2 CASSETGNHNEQSF
TRBJ2-1 17 TRBV12-3/TRBV12-4 CASSDPGLASSYNEQFF
TRBJ1-2 14 TRBV5-5 CASSSQGYNYGYTF
TRBJ2-7 15 TRBV4-1 CASSQDRGTRSRQYF
TRBJ2-5 8 TRBV7-9 CASSDQYF
TRBJ1-2 14 TRBV9 CASSPGQQGYGYTF
TRBJ2-7 12 TRBV7-2 CASSKSAYEQYF
TRBJ2-2 19 TRBV11-3 CASTLSFRLAGINTGELFF
TRBJ2-1 14 TRBV7-3 CASSLDRRVDEQFF
TRBJ2-7 13 TRBV7-9 CASSLTSGNEQYF
TRBJ1-2 14 TRBV5-1 CASSLSTVPYGYTF
TRBJ1-1 12 TRBV7-2 CASSRDRGRAFF
TRBJ2-1 15 TRBV2 CASSDGSSPYNEQFF
TRBJ2-5 13 TRBV2 CASSPSGGETQYF
TRBJ2-7 11 TRBV2 CASTPAGEQYF
TRBJ1-1 13 TRBV10-2 CASRTRVNTEAFF
TRBJ2-1 14 TRBV29-1 CSAPRTVSDDEQFF
TRBJ2-1 15 TRBV25-1 CASSEQTSGRNEQFF
TRBJ1-4 15 TRBV11-2 CACQTGFIDNEKLFF
TRBJ1-1 16 TRBV12-3/TRBV12-4 CASRSGPLRLNTEAFF
TRBJ2-1 12 TRBV7-2 CASSLVTAIGFF
TRBJ2-1 15 TRBV3-1 CASSQAREGYNEQFF
TRBJ2-5 13 TRBV11-2 CASSRGSLETQYF
TRBJ2-1 11 TRBV20-1 CSASSGNEQFF
TRBJ2-7 14 TRBV30 CAWSVKEGIHEQYF
TRBJ1-5 15 TRBV6-2/TRBV6-3 CASSVDGASNQPQHF
TRBJ2-1 11 TRBV7-2 CASSYHDTPLF
TRBJ2-1 12 TRBV19 CAPDSSHNEQFF
TRBJ2-5 16 TRBV6-1 CASTGLTLRGPRTQYF
TRBJ2-2 13 TRBV3-1 CASSFYNTGELFF
TRBJ2-1 14 TRBV4-2 CASTETGADNEQFF
TRBJ2-2 12 TRBV29-1 CSAAGNTGELFF
TRBJ2-3 13 TRBV5-1 CASSLERADTQYF
TRBJ2-5 13 TRBV6-5 CASSYQEGETQYF
TRBJ2-7 13 TRBV11-2 CASSLVPGVEQYF
TRBJ2-2 16 TRBV27 CASSSLAGVRSGELFF